Sequencing of this TCR beta chain was carried out in a study of cytomegalovirus exposure and HLA in healthy donors. General study results and limits: Many donors shared some public TCRs, even though most TCR sequences were rare. A list of approximately 160 TCR beta chains associated with cytomegalovirus was given. Published work reported that the classifier diagnosed cytomegalovirus status with high specificity and sensitivity.

The repertoire was sequenced with immunoSEQ multiplex PCR; TCRdb's copy has only in-frame clones and lacks some. The sample consists of 110,000 to 150,000 clones, roughly nine tenths of them appearing once. This CDR3 contains 17 residues. Trimming removed 5 bases from V and 8 bases from J; junction bases left unmatched: 16. The germline V gene encodes CDR1 MGHRA and CDR2 YSYEKL. On this clone: Its antigen is unknown.

This clonotype originated in a man between 18 and 35 years old in good health and CMV-seronegative. This chain joins TRBV4-1 and TRBJ1-4; 8 bases fit TRBD1. The source material was PBMCs. CDR3 sequence (DNA): TGCGCCAGCAGCTTACGGACAGGGTTTCAAGTGGGCGAAAAACTGTTTTTT. Its protein is CASSLRTGFQVGEKLFF.